Following are 3 T cell receptor beta chains from one sample sequenced in a study of T cell responses to AZD1222 COVID-19 vaccine. Profiling relied on immunoSEQ multiplex PCR, and the TCRdb table lists in-frame clones only, not all of them. Of 100,000 or so clones in the sample, about 89% were seen once. This material consisted of peripheral blood, taken 28 days after the second AZD1222 dose. The source of these receptors is an adult who received the AZD1222 COVID-19 vaccine.

V is TRBV19 and J is TRBJ2-1; 7 positions match TRBD1. The J segment lost 0 bases and the V segment lost 8 bases, leaving 4 bases of the junction unmatched. CDR1 is LNHDA, CDR2 SQIVND, per germline (reference sequence). The CDR3 sequence is 14 residues long. The CDR3 nucleotides read TGTGCCAGTTGGGACAGAAGCTCCTACAATGAGCAGTTCTTC. Protein: CASWDRSSYNEQFF.

This chain joins TRBV25-1 and TRBJ2-3; D uncertain. Germline V gene data show CDR1 as MGHDK and CDR2 as SYGVNS. The ends were cut back, 1 base at V and 5 bases at J, with 4 bases in the middle. The CDR3 covers 12 residues. CDR3 in amino acids: CASSEFRDTQYF. Here the CDR3 DNA reads TGTGCCAGCAGTGAATTTAGAGATACGCAGTATTTT.

This clone has a single count. The chain links TRBV5-4 to TRBJ2-7; D not certain. V lost 0 bases, J lost 0 bases, and 7 bases lay in between. The germline gives CDR1 SGHNT, CDR2 YYREEE (reference sequence). CDR3 length: 14 residues. The CDR3 reads CASSLARSSYEQYF. CDR3 sequence (DNA): TGTGCCAGCAGCTTGGCAAGGAGCTCCTACGAGCAGTACTTC. Using reference TRBV5-4 and TRBJ2-7 for the parts outside the CDR3, the full variable domain is ETGVTQSPTHLIKTRGQQVTLRCSSQSGHNTVSWYQQALGQGPQFIFQYYREEENGRGNFPPRFSGLQFPNYSSELNVNALELDDSALYLCASSLARSSYEQYFGPGTRLTVT.